These 7 T cell receptor beta chains originate from one sample sequenced in a study of T cell changes during pregnancy in multiple sclerosis. Generated by immunoSEQ multiplex PCR, the TCRdb table keeps only in-frame clones and is missing some. The repertoire holds approximately 42,000 clones, with 80% to 90% as singletons. Sequenced material: CD4+ T cells from peripheral blood mononuclear cells, taken before pregnancy. These receptor sequences come from a female donor with multiple sclerosis, enrolled in a pregnancy study.

This chain links TRBV7-2 with TRBJ2-1; 12 positions match TRBD2. With 3 bases clipped from V and 8 bases from J, the junction kept 5 bases outside the gene matches. This CDR3 is built from 15 residues. The germline CDR1 and CDR2 sequences are SGHTA and FQGNSA. The CDR3, as DNA: TGTGCCAGCAGCTTCCCTAGCGGGGGGGCCGATGAGCAGTTCTTC. Translating gives CASSFPSGGADEQFF.

The rearrangement joins TRBV7-2 to TRBJ1-2; 7 bases map to TRBD1. CDR1 and CDR2 (germline): SGHTA, FQGNSA. This CDR3 has 14 amino acids. The V and J ends lost 6 bases and 7 bases, in that order; junction bases with no gene match: 11. CDR3 in amino acids: CASSHYQGVGGYTF. Written as DNA, the CDR3 is TGTGCCAGCAGTCACTACCAGGGGGTGGGTGGCTACACCTTC.

This clone has only one observation. The chain recombines TRBV2 with TRBJ1-5; TRBD1 aligns across 10 bases. The CDR3 has 14 residues. The V gene end was trimmed by 9 bases and the J gene end by 4 bases; junction bases not matched to a gene: 6. CDR1 is SNHLY and CDR2 is FYNNEI in the germline V gene. As DNA, the CDR3 is TGTGCCAGTCGGGACAGGGGCCTTAATCAGCCCCAGCATTTT. Its protein product is CASRDRGLNQPQHF.

The V and J genes are TRBV11-2 and TRBJ1-1, with 7 bases fitting TRBD1. This CDR3 is built from 16 residues. Trimming at V came to 4 bases and at J to 3 bases, leaving 11 bases not matched to a gene. CDR1 is SGHAT, CDR2 FQNNGV, per germline. CDR3 amino acids: CASSSVKQGWDTEAFF. CDR3 sequence (DNA): TGTGCCAGCAGCTCAGTAAAACAGGGGTGGGACACTGAAGCTTTCTTT.

The chain joins TRBV4-2 to TRBJ1-4; D ambiguous. This CDR3 is built from 16 residues. V lost 0 bases and J lost 7, with 15 bases in between. Germline V gives CDR1 LGHNA, CDR2 YNFKEQ. CDR3 nucleotide sequence: TGTGCCAGCAGCCAAGAAGGCTTCGGACTCCCTGAAAAACTGTTTTTT. Translated: CASSQEGFGLPEKLFF.

V is TRBV29-1 and J is TRBJ1-2, with D possibly being TRBD1 (6 bases). V lost 8 bases and J 3 bases, leaving 16 bases between the germline ends. The germline CDR1 and CDR2 sequences are SQVTM and ANQGSEA. CDR3 size: 13 residues. Here the CDR3 reads CSSREGEDYGYTF. CDR3 in DNA: TGCAGCTCGAGGGAGGGGGAAGACTATGGCTACACCTTC.

The J gene is TRBJ1-2, the V gene TRBV18; a possible D gene is TRBD1 (5 bases). V lost 3 bases, J lost 6 bases, and 17 bases lay in between. Per the germline V gene, CDR1 is KGHSH and CDR2 is LQKENI. The CDR3 is 15 amino acids. The CDR3 coding sequence is TGTGCCAGCTCACCCCAGGGAGGGAGGCTAGATGGCTACACCTTC. This codes for CASSPQGGRLDGYTF.